The clone carrying this T cell receptor (beta chain) was detected many times. Its cognate antigen is unknown. Using RNA transcripts, the TCR beta CDR3 regions were amplified. HTBI primers primed a first-round RT-PCR, and a second-round multiplex PCR followed. In TCRdb, the multiplex PCR reads were re-called with MiXCR into one record per CDR3 protein. The table has hundreds of thousands of distinct CDR3 sequences, about two fifths seen once. This CDR3 is 14 amino acids long. V was trimmed by 9 bases and J by 0 bases, leaving 10 bases between them. Germline assignment: CDR1 KGHDR and CDR2 SFDVKD. For donors with ophthalmopathy, the disease showed moderate-to-severe activity, reached CAS ≥3 and NOSPECS ≥4, and had lasted under 3 months. Clinicians made diagnoses from clinical symptoms, serum thyroxine, TRAb, thyroid ultrasound and orbital computed tomography. This sample stems from a study of Graves' ophthalmopathy and Graves' hyperthyroidism.

General observations from the study: Blood was where most expanded thyroid clonotypes above 0.001 frequency also turned up. Both an approximately 70% sensitivity and an approximately 77% specificity characterized the model's predictions of ophthalmopathy progression.

The V gene is TRBV24-1, the J gene TRBJ2-2; no firm D call. This TCR was recovered from an adult man with Graves' ophthalmopathy. Input material: peripheral blood. This CDR3 is CATSRTSNTGELFF. The DNA for the CDR3 is TGTGCCACCTCCCGAACCTCGAACACCGGGGAGCTGTTTTTT.